Here is one TCR beta chain with its context. Which antigen it targets is not known. No base-level quality is on record; no much larger clone is a single base apart. This sample stems from a study of T cell responses to AZD1222 COVID-19 vaccine (dated by TCRdb to the early 2020s). In the study overall: AZD1222 recipients with second doses at about 4 weeks or about 12 weeks were pooled, because spike-specific TCR depth and breadth did not differ between schedules. A total of 230 to 250 trial participants underwent TCR sequencing, of whom some 210 received two doses of AZD1222 and 26 received two doses of the MenACWY control vaccine. Trial participants were enrolled into age subgroups of 18-55, 56-69 and 70-plus years, which contained about 150, 28 and 57 TCR-sequenced participants, respectively. The investigation overall reported the following: After two AZD1222 doses, spike-specific TCR breadth and depth were significantly higher than at day 0 and than in MenACWY recipients. CD4 TCRs associated with the vaccine covered the entire spike protein, and the dominant responses were in regions 160-218 and 743-854. Because no day 14 peak-response samples were available, repertoires were characterized only after the peak T cell response. Conclusions about previously exposed vaccinees were limited because only six or seven AZD1222 recipients were SARS-CoV-2 seropositive at baseline. In the small 56-69-year group, the increase in depth fell short of significance, most likely because of low power. Most participants were white British and females outnumbered males, and the authors suggested that clonal diversity may have been underestimated. Nearly half of unique spike-specific TCRs reportedly recognized epitopes outside regions mutated in the B.1.351 and B.1.1.7 variants.

V is cut back by 2 bases and J by 0 bases, with 4 bases in the junction unmatched. From a lookup of the germline V gene, CDR1 and CDR2 are SGHTA and FQGNSA. The CDR3 covers 17 residues, taking in both the cysteine and the phenylalanine. The DNA shown is the 51-base CDR3, in frame from base 1. Sample time point, as interpreted from the label and publication: baseline before first vaccination. Vaccinee samples were obtained from the UK trials COV001 and COV002, which included a single-blind randomized controlled phase 2/3 trial of AZD1222 (ChAdOx1 nCoV-19) in healthy adults. For TCRbeta chain sequencing, PBMC samples were collected from trial participants at day 0 and at day 28 after the second dose. The CDR3 regions of human TCRbeta chains were analyzed by immunosequencing. The authors' pipeline ran thus. TCRs in the repertoires were matched against a reference library of SARS-CoV-2-specific TCRs that had been generated with the MIRA antigen-specificity platform. Breadth was defined as the fraction of unique TCRs that were SARS-CoV-2-associated. Depth was defined as the fraction of total T cells that were SARS-CoV-2-associated. Each spike-specific TCR was assigned to its reactive spike region and to a CD4 or CD8 class using the MIRA data. Log10-transformed breadth and depth values were compared by one-way ANOVA with Sidak's multiple comparisons tests. TCRdb re-hosts the immuneACCESS table, in-frame sequences only. Its copies lack some clones; in the studies checked, an unresolved V gene accounts for under half of them, and the cause for the rest is not known. The V and J calls and the clone size are those of that table, but D and trimming were determined from the DNA. The sample data list 150,000 or so clones, and roughly 90% of these were observed just once. The ten largest account for more than 1.4% of the sample.

This TCR derives from an adult in good health. This receptor chain uses TRBV7-2 and TRBJ1-5; TRBD1 aligns with 10 central bases. Here the sequenced sample was peripheral blood, taken on day 0 of AZD1222 vaccination. The CDR3 region reads CASSLSTGGLSNQPQHF. The nucleotide sequence reads as follows: TGTGCCAGCAGCTTATCGACAGGGGGCCTTAGCAATCAGCCCCAGCATTTT.